This T cell receptor beta chain came from a study of OX40 agonist ivuxolimab in advanced cancers. Study-wide background: Patients received ivuxolimab, an agonistic anti-OX40 (CD134) antibody. Each dose-escalation patient presented with hepatocellular carcinoma, melanoma, renal cell or head and neck cancer.

Remarks on this clone: Its matching antigen is unknown.

Notes on the study in general: Clonal expansion from baseline to week 6 occurred in both CD4+ and CD8+ T cells. Clonal expansion among partial responders at 0.1-3.0 mg/kg ranked near the lowest.

The germline CDR1 and CDR2 sequences are MNHEY and SMNVEV (reference sequence). V lost 3 bases to trimming and J lost 7 bases; unmatched junction nucleotides: 4. CDR3 length: 14 residues. Assay: immunoSEQ multiplex PCR; the TCRdb copy retains only in-frame clones and omits some. This table has 35,000 to 45,000 clones, approximately 80% appearing once. This sequence originates from an adult with an advanced solid tumor such as melanoma, head and neck, liver or kidney cancer. The source material was CD4+ or CD8+ T cells sorted from blood, sampled in a trial of the OX40 agonist ivuxolimab. The chain has TRBV27 and TRBJ2-1, with TRBD1 identical over 9 bases. Here the CDR3 reads CASSLDRGRNEQFF. In DNA form, the CDR3 reads TGTGCCAGCAGTTTGGACAGGGGAAGGAATGAGCAGTTCTTC.